This note documents a single T cell receptor beta chain sequence. In the authors' workflow: Reference gene primer amplification gave nucleated cell count estimates. TCRdb keeps only in-frame clones here, not all; method: immunoSEQ multiplex PCR. V, J and clone size are those of that table, while D and trimming were read from the DNA. The repertoire holds more than 100,000 clones, with about 89% as singletons. This specimen belongs to a study of blood T cell repertoires in COVID-19. Turning to the study itself: Samples came from the United States, Italy and Spain, spanning acute and convalescent COVID-19. The analysed material was cDNA or gDNA that came from T cells, B-cell-depleted T cells, or PBMCs.

The sample was peripheral blood. The clonotype comes from a woman aged 60-70 years with acute or convalescent COVID-19.

The CDR3 loop is CASGPAANTEAFF. CDR3 nucleotides: TGTGCCAGCGGCCCCGCGGCGAACACTGAAGCTTTCTTT. The J gene is TRBJ1-1, the V gene TRBV12-3 or TRBV12-4; D call uncertain. This CDR3 is built from 13 residues. V was trimmed by 8 bases and J by 1 base, leaving 11 bases between them.